What follows are 8 T cell receptor beta chains derived from one specimen sequenced in a study of Graves' ophthalmopathy and Graves' hyperthyroidism. Amplification of the TCR beta CDR3 regions used RNA transcripts (as template). The first round was an RT-PCR with HTBI primers, and the second round was a multiplex PCR. TCRdb analysed the multiplex PCR reads with MiXCR anew, one entry per CDR3 protein. The sample shows 150,000 to 200,000 distinct CDR3 sequences, 30% to 45% of them seen only once. The sequenced material came from peripheral blood. The receptors here all came from a man under 40 with Graves' ophthalmopathy.

This clonotype was seen many times. V gene TRBV27 combines with J gene TRBJ2-7; possibly TRBD2 for D (5 bases). The CDR3 loop spans 13 amino acids. V lost 2 bases and J lost 3, with 8 bases in between. CDR1 and CDR2 from the germline V gene are MNHEY and SMNVEV (reference sequence). The CDR3 sequence: CASSLKTNYEQYF. The CDR3 DNA follows: TGTGCCAGCAGTTTAAAGACTAACTACGAGCAGTACTTC.

This clonotype showed up many times. The chain carries TRBV6-4 and TRBJ2-7; perhaps D is TRBD1 or TRBD2 (5 bases each). Germline-derived CDR1 and CDR2 are MRHNA and SNTAGT. This CDR3 is 17 amino acids long. V lost 3 bases and J lost 3, with 21 bases in between. CDR3: CASSESRLQGRSYEQYF. The CDR3 nucleotides are TGTGCCAGCAGTGAGTCCAGACTCCAGGGACGGAGCTACGAGCAGTACTTC.

The sample holds many counts of this clonotype. At one boundary the junction diverges from the germline segment, which might be a read error. The rearrangement uses TRBV7-3 and TRBJ2-5; no reliable D call. This CDR3 has 12 amino acids. Germline V CDR1 and CDR2: SGHTA, FQGTGA. In DNA form, the CDR3 reads TGTGCCAGCAGCTTACCAGGAGAGATCCAGTACTTC. Translation: CASSLPGEIQYF.

This clonotype was observed at least ten times. The gene calls are TRBV19 and TRBJ2-7; TRBD1 matches at 11 bases. V trimming: 5 bases; J trimming: 0 bases; junction bases outside the gene matches: 3. The CDR3 is 15 residues long. Germline CDR1 and CDR2: LNHDA and SQIVND (reference sequence). The CDR3 DNA is TGTGCCAGTAGTTCCGGGACAGGGGGCTCCTACGAGCAGTACTTC. It is translated as CASSSGTGGSYEQYF.

This clonotype was observed many times. The gene calls are TRBV11-3 and TRBJ2-5, with D perhaps TRBD2 (6 bases). CDR1 and CDR2 from the germline V gene are SGHNT and YENEEA. The CDR3 sequence is 14 residues long. V shed 5 bases and J shed 0 bases, with 10 bases lying between them. As DNA, the CDR3 is TGTGCCAGCAGCCGGAGCGGGTACCAAGAGACCCAGTACTTC. Translating it yields CASSRSGYQETQYF. The full variable domain, rest sourced from reference TRBV11-3 and TRBJ2-5, is EAGVVQSPRYKIIEKKQPVAFWCNPISGHNTLYWYLQNLGQGPELLIRYENEEAVDDSQLPKDRFSAERLKGVDSTLKIQPAELGDSAVYLCASSRSGYQETQYFGPGTRLLVL.

This clonotype has a count of ten or more. V is TRBV7-3 and J is TRBJ2-6; no clear D. The CDR3 runs to 18 residues. Germline V gene lookup returns CDR1 SGHTA and CDR2 FQGTGA. V was clipped by 5 bases and J by 0 bases, with 17 bases between them. CDR3 in amino acids: CASSPVPLKSSGANVLTF. CDR3 in DNA: TGTGCCAGCAGCCCCGTACCTCTAAAGAGCTCTGGGGCCAACGTCCTGACTTTC.

The V gene is TRBV19, the J gene TRBJ2-7, with no clear D. Germline V CDR1 and CDR2: LNHDA, SQIVND (reference sequence). Trimming stripped 3 bases from V and 4 bases from J, with 4 bases between. The CDR3 has 11 residues. The DNA for the CDR3 is TGTGCCAGTAGTATCGGGTACGAGCAGTACTTC. Protein sequence: CASSIGYEQYF.

This clonotype has at least ten counts. The chain uses TRBV12-3 or TRBV12-4 and TRBJ1-1; D remains ambiguous. CDR3 length: 14 residues. Trimming removed 3 bases at V and 5 bases at J, with 13 bases between. Written as DNA, the CDR3 is TGTGCCAGCAGTTTTTCTGGGCGTAGGACTGAAGCTTTCTTT. Protein product: CASSFSGRRTEAFF.